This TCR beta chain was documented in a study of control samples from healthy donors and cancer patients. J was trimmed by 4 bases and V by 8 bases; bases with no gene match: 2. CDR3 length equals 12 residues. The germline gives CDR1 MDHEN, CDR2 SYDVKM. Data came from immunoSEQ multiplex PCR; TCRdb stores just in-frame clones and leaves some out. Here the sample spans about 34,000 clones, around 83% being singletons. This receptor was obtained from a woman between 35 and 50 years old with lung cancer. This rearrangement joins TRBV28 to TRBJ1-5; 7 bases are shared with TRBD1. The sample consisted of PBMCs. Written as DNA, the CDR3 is TGTGCCAGCGACAGGGATAATCAGCCCCAGCATTTT. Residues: CASDRDNQPQHF.